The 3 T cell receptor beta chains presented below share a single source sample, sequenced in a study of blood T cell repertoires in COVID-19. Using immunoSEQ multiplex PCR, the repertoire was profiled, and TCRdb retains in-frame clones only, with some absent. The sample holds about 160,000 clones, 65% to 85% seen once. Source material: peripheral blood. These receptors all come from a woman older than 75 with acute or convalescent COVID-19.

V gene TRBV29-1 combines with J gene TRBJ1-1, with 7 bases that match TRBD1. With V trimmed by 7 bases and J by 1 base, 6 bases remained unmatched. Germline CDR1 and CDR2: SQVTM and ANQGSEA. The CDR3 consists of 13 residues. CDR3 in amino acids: CSAHRGQNTEAFF. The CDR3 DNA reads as TGCAGCGCCCACAGGGGACAGAACACTGAAGCTTTCTTT.

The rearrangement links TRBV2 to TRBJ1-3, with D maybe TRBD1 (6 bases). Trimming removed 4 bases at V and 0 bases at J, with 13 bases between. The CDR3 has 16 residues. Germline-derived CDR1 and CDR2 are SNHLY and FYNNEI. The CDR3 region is CASSVGTYLSGNTIYF. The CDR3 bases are TGTGCCAGCAGTGTAGGGACATACCTCTCTGGAAACACCATATATTTT.

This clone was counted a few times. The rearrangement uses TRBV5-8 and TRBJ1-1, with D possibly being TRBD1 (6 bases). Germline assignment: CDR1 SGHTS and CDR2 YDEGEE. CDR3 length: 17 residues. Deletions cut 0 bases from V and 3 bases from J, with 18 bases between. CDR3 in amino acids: CASSLAGGGGWDTEAFF. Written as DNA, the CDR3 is TGTGCCAGCAGCTTGGCCGGAGGGGGGGGATGGGACACTGAAGCTTTCTTT.